This note documents a single T cell receptor (beta chain) sequence. This clone was recorded once. This receptor's antigen is unknown. Base qualities are not provided; no much larger clone lies one nucleotide away. This entry belongs to a study of blood T cell repertoires in COVID-19 (TCRdb year 2020). Turning to the overall study: Collaborator samples came from the United States, Italy and Spain and covered acute and convalescent phases of COVID-19. The material from the prospective study consisted of cDNA or gDNA derived from T cells, B-cell-depleted T cells, or PBMCs. Deeply sampled blood TCRbeta repertoires from subjects exposed to, actively infected with, or recovered from COVID-19 were included in the dataset. The repertoires were released in a freely available public database intended as a resource for research on the immune response to SARS-CoV-2. Samples were obtained from the ongoing ImmuneRACE study (first 160 participants) and from 1,200 or so subjects provided by 6 global collaborators. A de-identified subject ID, COVID-19 status, age in years and sex were almost always included in the sample metadata. Where HLA class I and class II types were available, the types were taken from metadata supplied by the sample provider, not from assay-based typing. General study outcomes and caveats: The amount of clinical and demographic metadata varied by source and participant and was provided uncurated.

In the prospective study, participants were roughly 18 to 100 years old, resided in under 30 geographic areas of the United States, and were enrolled through a virtual design. To assign participants to cohorts, the prospective study relied on clinical history that participants themselves reported in a screening survey and a study questionnaire. In the prospective study, mobile phlebotomists collected whole blood, serum and a nasopharyngeal or oropharyngeal swab from each participant. Prospective study participants could optionally give additional blood draws and questionnaires over an approximately 2-month period. Prospective study blood samples were shipped either frozen or at room temperature before DNA extraction. Via the germline V gene (reference sequence), CDR1 is GTSNPN and CDR2 SVGIG. Trimming costs V 0 bases and J 3 bases, and their ends lie 23 bases apart. The CDR3 sequence holds 18 residues, the cysteine and phenylalanine included. Only CDR3 DNA is held: 54 bases, read in frame from base 1.

TCRbeta CDR3 regions were amplified from genomic DNA using the immunoSEQ Assay, a bias-controlled multiplex PCR. The authors' analysis ran thus. The number of nucleated cells in each sample was estimated by amplification of reference gene primers within the assay. Sequence reads were collapsed and filtered to measure the absolute abundance of every unique TCRbeta CDR3 rearrangement. For each sample, productive Simpson clonality was calculated by taking the square root of Simpson's diversity index across productive rearrangements. TCRdb stores this immuneACCESS table with in-frame sequences only. Part of the clones is absent; in the studies checked, under half of the shortfall reflects unresolved V genes, and no reason is known for the rest. The V and J calls and clone size are taken from that table; D and trimming were inferred from the DNA. Here the sample has around 150,000 clones; 84% occur a single time. Jointly, the top ten make up approximately 3.6% of the sample.

The receptor was derived from a woman in her 50s with acute COVID-19. The rearrangement joined TRBV30 to TRBJ1-1; too little of a D gene remains to name it. Material: PBMCs or T cells enriched from blood (not recorded which). The nucleotide sequence is TGTGCCTGGAGTGTACGGAGAACCCCCTCTGAGGCGGACACTGAAGCTTTCTTT. Its protein product is CAWSVRRTPSEADTEAFF.